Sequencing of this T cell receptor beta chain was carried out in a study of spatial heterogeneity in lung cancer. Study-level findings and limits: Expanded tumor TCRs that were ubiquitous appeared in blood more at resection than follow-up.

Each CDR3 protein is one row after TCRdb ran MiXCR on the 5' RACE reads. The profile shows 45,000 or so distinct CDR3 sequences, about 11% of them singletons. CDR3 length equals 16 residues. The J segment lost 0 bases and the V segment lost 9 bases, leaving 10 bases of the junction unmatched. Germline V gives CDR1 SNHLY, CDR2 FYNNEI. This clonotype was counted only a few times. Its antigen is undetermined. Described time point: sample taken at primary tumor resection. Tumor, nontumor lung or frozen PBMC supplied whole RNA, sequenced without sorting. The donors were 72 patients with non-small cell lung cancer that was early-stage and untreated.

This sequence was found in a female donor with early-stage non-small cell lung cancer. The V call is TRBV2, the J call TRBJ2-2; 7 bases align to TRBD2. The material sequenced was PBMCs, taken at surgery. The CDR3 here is CARGGDASSNTGELFF. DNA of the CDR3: TGTGCCAGGGGGGGGGACGCATCCTCGAACACCGGGGAGCTGTTTTTT.